Presented here are 14 T cell receptor beta chains from one specimen sequenced in a study of blood T cell repertoires in COVID-19. The table came from immunoSEQ multiplex PCR; TCRdb's copy has only in-frame clones and leaves some out. The table shows tens of thousands of clones, with around 82% occurring only once. Sequences were obtained from peripheral blood. The source of these receptors is a man between 60 and 75 years old with COVID-19, enrolled during active disease.

This clone was seen only once. The chain has TRBV7-9 and TRBJ1-5; 7 bases are shared with TRBD1. The CDR3 is 14 residues long. The germline CDR1 and CDR2 sequences are SEHNR and FQNEAQ (reference sequence). The junction had 4 bases not matched to a gene; V was cut back by 5 bases and J by 3 bases. The CDR3 is CASSPGTDNQPQHF. The CDR3 DNA sequence: TGTGCCAGCAGCCCCGGGACAGACAATCAGCCCCAGCATTTT.

The chain uses TRBV5-1 and TRBJ2-1, with 9 bases matching TRBD2. Germline values: CDR1 SGHRS, CDR2 YFSETQ. The ends lost 4 bases at V and 1 base at J; junction bases unmatched: 3. The CDR3 runs to 15 residues. CDR3 sequence (DNA): TGCGCCAGCAGCAGGCTAGCGGGATCCTACAATGAGCAGTTCTTC. Protein: CASSRLAGSYNEQFF.

The V gene is TRBV5-4, the J gene TRBJ2-5; perhaps TRBD1 as D (5 bases). Trimming pared 2 bases from V and 2 bases from J, leaving 7 bases between. The CDR3 totals 13 residues. Germline lookup yields CDR1 SGHNT and CDR2 YYREEE (reference sequence). The CDR3 coding sequence is TGTGCCAGCAGCTTAGGGGAACAAGAGACCCAGTACTTC. It yields the protein CASSLGEQETQYF.

To note about this clone: A read error may account for a junction end that differs from germline. The rearrangement links TRBV7-9 to TRBJ1-1, with a weak D call TRBD1 (6 bases). Germline V CDR1 and CDR2: SEHNR, FQNEAQ (reference sequence). This CDR3 comprises 13 residues. The CDR3 sequence: CASSLDGTIEVLF. In DNA, the CDR3 is TGTGCCAGCAGCTTAGATGGGACAATCGAAGTGCTCTTT.

CDR3 region: CAWGTSGTDTQYF. The CDR3 DNA sequence: TGTGCCTGGGGGACTAGCGGCACAGATACGCAGTATTTT. This chain joins TRBV30 and TRBJ2-3; 10 nucleotides agree with TRBD2. CDR3 size: 13 residues. The V segment lost 5 bases and the J segment 1 base; nucleotides outside the gene matches: 0. Germline loops: CDR1 GTSNPN, CDR2 SVGIG (reference sequence).

This chain uses TRBV2 with TRBJ1-1; no clear D. Looked up from germline, CDR1 is SNHLY and CDR2 is FYNNEI. V lost 7 bases and J 0 bases, leaving 9 bases between the germline ends. The CDR3 is 13 amino acids. The CDR3 sequence: CASTIEMNTEAFF. CDR3 bases: TGTGCCAGCACGATTGAGATGAACACTGAAGCTTTCTTT. Based on the CDR3 plus reference TRBV2 and TRBJ1-1, the full variable domain is EPEVTQTPSHQVTQMGQEVILRCVPISNHLYFYWYRQILGQKVEFLVSFYNNEISEKSEIFDDQFSVERPDGSNFTLKIRSTKLEDSAMYFCASTIEMNTEAFFGQGTRLTVV.

V gene TRBV5-5 combines with J gene TRBJ1-2, with D hard to call. Germline V gene data show CDR1 as SGHKS and CDR2 as YYEKEE (reference sequence). The CDR3 covers 16 residues. Trimming removed 0 bases at V and 3 bases at J, with 15 bases between. Here the CDR3 DNA reads TGTGCCAGCAGCTTGGGGGCCGGTTGGGTCGACTATGGCTACACCTTC. Protein: CASSLGAGWVDYGYTF. Supplemented by reference TRBV5-5 and TRBJ1-2, the full variable domain reads DAGVTQSPTHLIKTRGQQVTLRCSPISGHKSVSWYQQVLGQGPQFIFQYYEKEERGRGNFPDRFSARQFPNYSSELNVNALLLGDSALYLCASSLGAGWVDYGYTFGSGTRLTVV.

V usage is TRBV7-7 and J usage is TRBJ2-2; D gene uncertain. Germline V gene lookup returns CDR1 SSHAT and CDR2 FNYEAQ (reference sequence). V was cut by 1 base and J by 6 bases, with 6 bases left in between. CDR3 length: 13 amino acids. CDR3 loop: CASSLVQSGELFF. In DNA form, the CDR3 reads TGTGCCAGCAGCTTAGTGCAGTCCGGGGAGCTGTTTTTT.

This chain links TRBV5-4 with TRBJ2-3; D is unclear. The CDR3 loop spans 15 amino acids. V lost 4 bases, J lost 3 bases, and 15 bases lay in between. In germline, CDR1 is SGHNT, CDR2 YYREEE (reference sequence). CDR3 region: CASSLEYTGTDTQYF. The CDR3 nucleotides are TGTGCCAGCAGCCTGGAATACACGGGTACAGATACGCAGTATTTT.

The chain joins TRBV5-4 to TRBJ2-1; D is perhaps TRBD1 (6 bases). Germline CDR1 SGHNT, CDR2 YYREEE (reference sequence). This CDR3 spans 15 amino acids. Between the trimmed V and J ends, which lost 5 bases and 9 bases, there was a span of 21 bases. The CDR3 DNA follows: TGTGCCAGCAGTCACGACCAGGGGCAGAAGGGTGAGCAGTTCTTC. Translated: CASSHDQGQKGEQFF. Full variable domain (missing parts from reference TRBV5-4 and TRBJ2-1): ETGVTQSPTHLIKTRGQQVTLRCSSQSGHNTVSWYQQALGQGPQFIFQYYREEENGRGNFPPRFSGLQFPNYSSELNVNALELDDSALYLCASSHDQGQKGEQFFGPGTRLTVL.

The chain is built from TRBV29-1 and TRBJ1-3; D is unclear. The germline V and J ends were trimmed by 6 bases and 4 bases, with 13 bases remaining between them. This CDR3 has 13 residues. Germline lookup yields CDR1 SQVTM and CDR2 ANQGSEA. The CDR3 DNA reads as TGCAGCGTCGCCTTCGACTGGGGAAACACCATATATTTT. Protein product: CSVAFDWGNTIYF.

The genes are TRBV6-6 and TRBJ1-5, with TRBD1 as a possible D gene (6 bases). The germline V gene has CDR1 MNHNY and CDR2 SVGAGI (reference sequence). The CDR3 totals 16 residues. The germline V and J ends were trimmed by 7 bases and 0 bases, with 16 bases remaining between them. The CDR3 nucleotides read TGTGCCAGCACCGATACAGGGACCCTTAGCAATCAGCCCCAGCATTTT. Translating it yields CASTDTGTLSNQPQHF.

The chain has TRBV5-4 and TRBJ2-7, with D possibly matching TRBD1 (6 bases). This CDR3 is built from 15 residues. Germline lookup yields CDR1 SGHNT and CDR2 YYREEE (reference sequence). The ends were cut back, 5 bases at V and 5 bases at J, with 20 bases in the middle. For the CDR3, the DNA is TGTGCCAGCAGTCCGGAAGACAGGTCCGGGGACGAGCAGTACTTC. It specifies CASSPEDRSGDEQYF.

This clone was observed a few times. The rearrangement uses TRBV2 and TRBJ1-2; the D gene is possibly TRBD1 (5 bases). This CDR3 is built from 14 residues. Trimming shortened V by 3 bases and J by 4 bases, and 12 bases separated the two germline ends. Germline CDR1 reads SNHLY; CDR2 reads FYNNEI. CDR3 coding DNA: TGTGCCAGCAGTGAGCAGGGTCCCCTCTATGGCTACACCTTC. This sequence encodes CASSEQGPLYGYTF.